The rows below give T cell receptor beta chains drawn from one sample of a study of CD8 T cells in ankylosing spondylitis. In TCRdb, the 5' RACE reads were re-called with MiXCR into one record per CDR3 protein. The profile shows about 750,000 distinct CDR3 sequences, around 19% of them singletons. Sample: blood, either unsorted or a sorted T cell fraction (not recorded which). These TCRs come from a male donor with ankylosing spondylitis. The CDR3 runs from the conserved cysteine through the conserved F or W. Fields, in order: J gene, clone size, V gene, D gene, CDR3 protein, CDR3 DNA. A D gene is named only where the DNA matches it firmly. Only part of the rows carry a size: once, few, many, or a class if the clone is expanded.

j_gene: TRBJ1-5; abundance: many; v_gene: TRBV12-3/TRBV12-4; d_gene: .; CDR3aa: CASSLRNTPGQPQHF; CDR3nt: TGTGCCAGCAGTTTAAGGAACACCCCGGGTCAGCCCCAGCATTTT
j_gene: TRBJ2-2; abundance: .; v_gene: TRBV7-2; d_gene: TRBD2; CDR3aa: CASSFLIAGEYGELFF; CDR3nt: TGTGCCAGCAGCTTCCTGATAGCGGGAGAGTACGGGGAGCTGTTTTTT
j_gene: TRBJ2-5; abundance: .; v_gene: TRBV15; d_gene: .; CDR3aa: CATSRDPRGGGPTETQYF; CDR3nt: TGTGCCACCAGCAGAGACCCCAGGGGGGGAGGGCCAACTGAGACCCAGTACTTC
j_gene: TRBJ2-5; abundance: .; v_gene: TRBV12-3/TRBV12-4; d_gene: TRBD1; CDR3aa: CASSVGQVQETQYF; CDR3nt: TGTGCCAGCAGCGTAGGACAGGTCCAAGAGACCCAGTACTTC
j_gene: TRBJ2-3; abundance: .; v_gene: TRBV5-1; d_gene: TRBD2; CDR3aa: CASSLVERGGRDTQYF; CDR3nt: TGCGCCAGCAGCTTGGTCGAGCGGGGGGGCAGAGATACGCAGTATTTT
j_gene: TRBJ1-4; abundance: few; v_gene: TRBV6-5; d_gene: .; CDR3aa: CASSYPARPFNEKLFF; CDR3nt: TGTGCCAGCAGTTACCCCGCCAGGCCGTTTAATGAAAAACTGTTTTTT
j_gene: TRBJ2-7; abundance: .; v_gene: TRBV6-5; d_gene: .; CDR3aa: CASSYTGRGYEQYF; CDR3nt: TGTGCCAGCAGTTACACCGGGAGAGGGTACGAGCAGTACTTC
j_gene: TRBJ2-7; abundance: .; v_gene: TRBV7-2; d_gene: TRBD2; CDR3aa: CASSFGAGELHYEQYF; CDR3nt: TGTGCCAGCAGCTTTGGAGCGGGAGAGCTCCACTACGAGCAGTACTTC
j_gene: TRBJ1-2; abundance: many; v_gene: TRBV12-3/TRBV12-4; d_gene: .; CDR3aa: CASSPTGNYGYTF; CDR3nt: TGTGCCAGCAGTCCGACGGGAAACTATGGCTACACCTTC
j_gene: TRBJ2-7; abundance: .; v_gene: TRBV27; d_gene: .; CDR3aa: CASRIRLETYEQYF; CDR3nt: TGTGCCAGCAGGATTAGACTAGAGACCTACGAGCAGTACTTC
j_gene: TRBJ1-2; abundance: .; v_gene: TRBV6-1; d_gene: .; CDR3aa: CASSQRRAGDGYTF; CDR3nt: TGTGCCAGCAGCCAACGGAGGGCAGGGGATGGCTACACCTTC
j_gene: TRBJ1-6; abundance: .; v_gene: TRBV20-1; d_gene: .; CDR3aa: CSARDTGSTGSPLHF; CDR3nt: TGCAGTGCTAGAGATACGGGCAGTACGGGTTCACCCCTCCACTTT
j_gene: TRBJ1-6; abundance: .; v_gene: TRBV6-1; d_gene: TRBD1; CDR3aa: CASSPDRVSSPLHF; CDR3nt: TGTGCCAGCAGCCCCGACAGGGTTAGTTCACCCCTCCACTTT
j_gene: TRBJ2-5; abundance: many; v_gene: TRBV7-2; d_gene: TRBD1; CDR3aa: CASSPDRAGETQYF; CDR3nt: TGTGCCAGCAGCCCCGACAGGGCCGGCGAGACCCAGTACTTC
j_gene: TRBJ2-5; abundance: few; v_gene: TRBV24-1; d_gene: .; CDR3aa: CATSDFDLQETQYF; CDR3nt: TGTGCCACCAGTGACTTCGACCTGCAAGAGACCCAGTACTTC
j_gene: TRBJ2-1; abundance: few; v_gene: TRBV11-1; d_gene: .; CDR3aa: CASSLWGRLAEAYNEQFF; CDR3nt: TGTGCCAGCAGCTTATGGGGGCGTCTAGCGGAAGCCTACAATGAGCAGTTCTTC
j_gene: TRBJ1-4; abundance: .; v_gene: TRBV20-1; d_gene: .; CDR3aa: CSARWTVNEKLFF; CDR3nt: TGCAGTGCTAGGTGGACAGTTAATGAAAAACTGTTTTTT
j_gene: TRBJ1-1; abundance: .; v_gene: TRBV6-5; d_gene: .; CDR3aa: CASSYLRGGMNTEAFF; CDR3nt: TGTGCCAGCAGTTACTTGCGAGGCGGCATGAACACTGAAGCTTTCTTT
j_gene: TRBJ2-6; abundance: .; v_gene: TRBV7-8; d_gene: .; CDR3aa: CASSPPSGANVLTF; CDR3nt: TGTGCCAGCAGCCCGCCCTCTGGGGCCAACGTCCTGACTTTC
j_gene: TRBJ2-6; abundance: .; v_gene: TRBV6-2/TRBV6-3; d_gene: .; CDR3aa: CASSYALAGANVLTF; CDR3nt: TGTGCCAGCAGTTACGCCCTAGCTGGGGCCAACGTCCTGACTTTC
j_gene: TRBJ1-3; abundance: few; v_gene: TRBV5-1; d_gene: .; CDR3aa: CASSLGGVPSGNTIYF; CDR3nt: TGCGCCAGCAGCTTGGGGGGGGTCCCCTCTGGAAACACCATATATTTT
j_gene: TRBJ2-1; abundance: .; v_gene: TRBV7-2; d_gene: TRBD1; CDR3aa: CASSFRGRNEQFF; CDR3nt: TGTGCCAGCAGCTTCAGGGGGCGGAATGAGCAGTTCTTC
j_gene: TRBJ1-1; abundance: .; v_gene: TRBV5-5; d_gene: TRBD1; CDR3aa: CASNALTGSNTEAFF; CDR3nt: TGTGCCAGCAACGCCTTGACAGGGTCGAACACTGAAGCTTTCTTT
j_gene: TRBJ2-1; abundance: .; v_gene: TRBV9; d_gene: .; CDR3aa: CASSVGTHGNEQFF; CDR3nt: TGTGCCAGCAGCGTCGGGACTCATGGCAATGAGCAGTTCTTC
j_gene: TRBJ2-7; abundance: .; v_gene: TRBV6-5; d_gene: .; CDR3aa: CASSYSGSIGYEQYF; CDR3nt: TGTGCCAGCAGTTACTCGGGGAGTATAGGCTACGAGCAGTACTTC
j_gene: TRBJ2-5; abundance: few; v_gene: TRBV5-1; d_gene: .; CDR3aa: CASSWTYQETQYF; CDR3nt: TGCGCCAGCAGCTGGACCTACCAAGAGACCCAGTACTTC
j_gene: TRBJ1-1; abundance: few; v_gene: TRBV18; d_gene: TRBD1; CDR3aa: CASSPQNYAGGWDTEAFF; CDR3nt: TGTGCCAGCTCACCGCAAAACTACGCAGGGGGTTGGGACACTGAAGCTTTCTTT
j_gene: TRBJ2-4; abundance: .; v_gene: TRBV2; d_gene: .; CDR3aa: CASIKGIGNIQYF; CDR3nt: TGTGCCAGCATAAAGGGAATAGGAAACATTCAGTACTTC
j_gene: TRBJ2-1; abundance: .; v_gene: TRBV5-4; d_gene: TRBD2; CDR3aa: CASSVRLATNEQFF; CDR3nt: TGTGCCAGCAGCGTCAGACTAGCGACCAATGAGCAGTTCTTC
j_gene: TRBJ2-1; abundance: .; v_gene: TRBV12-3/TRBV12-4; d_gene: .; CDR3aa: CASSPPLGQPNEQFF; CDR3nt: TGTGCCAGCAGTCCCCCCCTGGGGCAGCCCAATGAGCAGTTCTTC
j_gene: TRBJ2-3; abundance: .; v_gene: TRBV6-9; d_gene: TRBD2; CDR3aa: CASSYSEEREADTQYF; CDR3nt: TGTGCCAGCAGTTATTCGGAAGAGCGGGAAGCAGATACGCAGTATTTT
j_gene: TRBJ2-3; abundance: many; v_gene: TRBV7-9; d_gene: .; CDR3aa: CASSLVVDTQYF; CDR3nt: TGTGCCAGCAGTTTAGTGGTAGATACGCAGTATTTT
j_gene: TRBJ2-3; abundance: few; v_gene: TRBV5-1; d_gene: .; CDR3aa: CASSPWALGADTQYF; CDR3nt: TGCGCCAGCAGCCCCTGGGCCTTAGGCGCAGATACGCAGTATTTT
j_gene: TRBJ2-7; abundance: once; v_gene: TRBV12-3/TRBV12-4; d_gene: TRBD1; CDR3aa: CASTLTVRGEQYF; CDR3nt: TGTGCCAGCACTTTAACTGTCAGGGGGGAGCAGTACTTC
j_gene: TRBJ1-6; abundance: few; v_gene: TRBV3-1; d_gene: .; CDR3aa: CASSLVDNSPLHF; CDR3nt: TGTGCCAGCAGCCTAGTTGACAATTCACCCCTCCACTTT
j_gene: TRBJ2-7; abundance: few; v_gene: TRBV7-9; d_gene: .; CDR3aa: CASSLAQIKGYEQYF; CDR3nt: TGTGCCAGCAGCTTAGCCCAGATAAAAGGGTACGAGCAGTACTTC
j_gene: TRBJ2-3; abundance: once; v_gene: TRBV4-3; d_gene: .; CDR3aa: CASSPYAIPGTDTQYF; CDR3nt: TGCGCCAGCAGCCCCTACGCAATCCCGGGCACAGATACGCAGTATTTT
j_gene: TRBJ2-6; abundance: few; v_gene: TRBV4-2; d_gene: .; CDR3aa: CASSQNRYSGANVLTF; CDR3nt: TGTGCCAGCAGCCAAAACAGGTACTCTGGGGCCAACGTCCTGACTTTC
j_gene: TRBJ1-1; abundance: many; v_gene: TRBV12-3/TRBV12-4; d_gene: .; CDR3aa: CASSATMGDTEAFF; CDR3nt: TGTGCCAGCAGTGCAACAATGGGGGACACTGAAGCTTTCTTT
j_gene: TRBJ1-2; abundance: few; v_gene: TRBV6-5; d_gene: .; CDR3aa: CASSYPEGAGNYGYTF; CDR3nt: TGTGCCAGCAGTTACCCCGAAGGGGCAGGGAATTATGGCTACACCTTC
j_gene: TRBJ2-1; abundance: .; v_gene: TRBV20-1; d_gene: TRBD2; CDR3aa: CSAGRTSGANEQFF; CDR3nt: TGCAGTGCGGGACGGACTAGCGGGGCCAATGAGCAGTTCTTC
j_gene: TRBJ2-2; abundance: .; v_gene: TRBV4-2; d_gene: .; CDR3aa: CASSQANSGELFF; CDR3nt: TGTGCCAGCAGCCAAGCTAATAGCGGGGAGCTGTTTTTT
j_gene: TRBJ2-3; abundance: .; v_gene: TRBV7-3; d_gene: TRBD1; CDR3aa: CASSLTGNRADTQYF; CDR3nt: TGTGCCAGCAGCTTGACAGGGAATAGGGCAGATACGCAGTATTTT
j_gene: TRBJ2-2; abundance: few; v_gene: TRBV29-1; d_gene: TRBD1; CDR3aa: CSVEGQGARTGELFF; CDR3nt: TGCAGCGTTGAGGGACAGGGGGCGCGCACCGGGGAGCTGTTTTTT
j_gene: TRBJ1-2; abundance: few; v_gene: TRBV20-1; d_gene: .; CDR3aa: CSARGSGTGEAYGYTF; CDR3nt: TGCAGTGCTAGAGGATCCGGGACCGGCGAAGCCTATGGCTACACCTTC
j_gene: TRBJ2-3; abundance: .; v_gene: TRBV5-1; d_gene: .; CDR3aa: CASSWPRESSTDTQYF; CDR3nt: TGCGCCAGCAGCTGGCCCAGGGAAAGTAGCACAGATACGCAGTATTTT
j_gene: TRBJ2-7; abundance: .; v_gene: TRBV11-2; d_gene: TRBD1; CDR3aa: CASSFQGARYEQYF; CDR3nt: TGTGCCAGCAGCTTCCAGGGGGCGCGGTACGAGCAGTACTTC
j_gene: TRBJ2-2; abundance: many; v_gene: TRBV4-1; d_gene: .; CDR3aa: CASSQAGTNTGELFF; CDR3nt: TGCGCCAGCAGCCAGGCCGGGACAAACACCGGGGAGCTGTTTTTT
j_gene: TRBJ2-1; abundance: .; v_gene: TRBV7-3; d_gene: .; CDR3aa: CASSLIPTYNEQFF; CDR3nt: TGTGCCAGCAGCTTAATCCCTACCTACAATGAGCAGTTCTTC
j_gene: TRBJ1-6; abundance: few; v_gene: TRBV20-1; d_gene: TRBD1; CDR3aa: CSASLGQADSPLHF; CDR3nt: TGCAGTGCTAGTCTCGGACAGGCGGATTCACCCCTCCACTTT
j_gene: TRBJ2-2; abundance: .; v_gene: TRBV5-1; d_gene: .; CDR3aa: CASSFKETGELFF; CDR3nt: TGCGCCAGCAGCTTTAAGGAGACCGGGGAGCTGTTTTTT
j_gene: TRBJ2-7; abundance: .; v_gene: TRBV28; d_gene: .; CDR3aa: CASSFPTGFHEQYF; CDR3nt: TGTGCCAGCAGTTTCCCGACAGGCTTCCACGAGCAGTACTTC
j_gene: TRBJ1-1; abundance: few; v_gene: TRBV11-1; d_gene: .; CDR3aa: CASTFPLGSDKGDDTEAFF; CDR3nt: TGTGCCAGCACCTTCCCCCTTGGGTCTGATAAAGGCGACGACACTGAAGCTTTCTTT
j_gene: TRBJ1-2; abundance: few; v_gene: TRBV6-2/TRBV6-3; d_gene: TRBD1; CDR3aa: CASSTGQGRTYGYTF; CDR3nt: TGTGCCAGCAGTACCGGACAGGGAAGGACCTATGGCTACACCTTC
j_gene: TRBJ2-7; abundance: .; v_gene: TRBV29-1; d_gene: .; CDR3aa: CSVVPDRVTYEQYF; CDR3nt: TGCAGCGTTGTTCCGGACAGAGTTACCTACGAGCAGTACTTC
j_gene: TRBJ2-1; abundance: few; v_gene: TRBV6-5; d_gene: .; CDR3aa: CASSYNSWGNEQFF; CDR3nt: TGTGCCAGCAGTTACAACTCTTGGGGTAATGAGCAGTTCTTC
j_gene: TRBJ1-2; abundance: .; v_gene: TRBV15; d_gene: .; CDR3aa: CATSSDSPNYGYTF; CDR3nt: TGTGCCACCAGCAGCGACAGCCCGAACTATGGCTACACCTTC
j_gene: TRBJ1-2; abundance: .; v_gene: TRBV4-3; d_gene: .; CDR3aa: CASSPVRVENYGYTF; CDR3nt: TGCGCCAGCAGCCCGGTCCGGGTCGAGAACTATGGCTACACCTTC
j_gene: TRBJ2-7; abundance: few; v_gene: TRBV6-2/TRBV6-3; d_gene: .; CDR3aa: CASSRSSTGSVTYEQYF; CDR3nt: TGTGCCAGCAGCCGATCCTCGACAGGCTCCGTAACCTACGAGCAGTACTTC